This T cell receptor (beta chain) stems from a study of control samples from healthy donors and cancer patients. Using immunoSEQ multiplex PCR, the repertoire was profiled, and TCRdb retains in-frame clones only, with some absent. Found here are 60,000 or so clones, 88% of them singletons; the top ten hold roughly 3.8%. The specimen sequenced was blood. The TCR originated in a man in his fifties or sixties in good health.

CDR3 sequence: CASSKVSILYYNEQFF. The CDR3 bases are TGTGCCAGCAGCAAAGTTTCCATTCTGTATTACAATGAGCAGTTCTTC. The V call is TRBV21-1, the J call TRBJ2-1. TRBV21-1 constitutes a pseudogene. CDR3 length equals 16 residues.